The source of this T cell receptor (beta chain) is a study of blood T cell repertoires in COVID-19. Study as a whole: The United States, Italy and Spain supplied acute and convalescent COVID-19 samples.

There are 16 residues in the CDR3. V was clipped by 9 bases and J by 2 bases, with 17 bases between them. Germline values: CDR1 LNHDA, CDR2 SQIVND (reference sequence). Some clones are missing from TCRdb's copy, which holds only in-frame ones; the method was immunoSEQ multiplex PCR. The table has roughly 170,000 clones, under 85% seen once. Sequenced material: peripheral blood. This receptor was taken from a human donor in a cohort sampled during active COVID-19. This chain links TRBV19 with TRBJ2-6; D is possibly TRBD1 (5 bases). The CDR3, as DNA: TGTGCCAGCCTCCTAAGGGGTAGTCCTGGGGCCAACGTCCTGACTTTC. It is translated as CASLLRGSPGANVLTF.